This is a list of T cell receptor beta chains from one sample in a study of T-cell reconstitution after alpha-beta-depleted transplantation in children. Each CDR3 protein gets one entry after TCRdb re-called the PCR reads with MiXCR. The sample yields around 500,000 distinct CDR3 sequences, about 21% seen once. The source material was PBMCs, mostly from graft donor cells, sampled 360 days after TCRalphabeta/CD19-depleted stem cell transplant. The receptors were sampled from a boy in the first two years of life who had a stem cell transplant for acute myeloid leukemia, so the T cells may come from the graft donor. CDR3s include the opening cysteine and the closing phenylalanine or tryptophan. Each record gives: V gene, clone size, D gene, J gene, CDR3 DNA, CDR3 protein. A D gene is named only where the DNA matches it firmly. Some rows have no size entry. The others give once, few or many, or a class for an expanded clone.

TRBV13	many	-	TRBJ2-5	TGTGCCAGCAGCTTGATGGGGGCGGGGGAGACCCAGTACTTC	CASSLMGAGETQYF
TRBV6-1	few	TRBD2	TRBJ2-1	TGTGCCAGCAGTGAACTAGCGGGGACCTACAATGAGCAGTTCTTC	CASSELAGTYNEQFF
TRBV6-1	many	TRBD1	TRBJ2-1	TGTGCCAGCAGTACAACCGGGACAGGGTACAATGAGCAGTTCTTC	CASSTTGTGYNEQFF
TRBV20-1	many	-	TRBJ2-5	TGCAGTGCTAGAGAGCCCTTTCAAGAGACCCAGTACTTC	CSAREPFQETQYF
TRBV12-3/TRBV12-4	-	-	TRBJ2-4	TGTGCCAGCAGGCGGGACAGTCAAAACATTCAGTACTTC	CASRRDSQNIQYF
TRBV20-1	many	-	TRBJ2-1	TGCAGTGCTAGACCCGGACATAGTGCCTACAATGAGCAGTTCTTC	CSARPGHSAYNEQFF
TRBV5-1	-	-	TRBJ2-5	TGCGCCAGCAGCTGGACTACCCAAGAGACCCAGTACTTC	CASSWTTQETQYF
TRBV20-1	-	-	TRBJ2-4	TGCAGTGCTGTCCCGCTCACTCGGGGGACCCGCGTTGGCTTAGCCAAAAACATTCAGTACTTC	CSAVPLTRGTRVGLAKNIQYF
TRBV5-1	few	-	TRBJ2-3	TGCGCCAGCACGAGGGATTTAGATACGCAGTATTTT	CASTRDLDTQYF
TRBV6-1	-	-	TRBJ2-3	TGTGCCAGCAGGTGGTGGGGGGGCCCTGATACGCAGTATTTT	CASRWWGGPDTQYF
TRBV20-1	many	-	TRBJ2-2	TGCAGTGCTAGACCCCCCTGGGTCAAGGTGGGAACCGGGGAGCTGTTTTTT	CSARPPWVKVGTGELFF
TRBV11-2	few	-	TRBJ2-7	TGTGCCAGCAGTACCGGAGTAGCCGAGATTTACGAGCAGTACTTC	CASSTGVAEIYEQYF
TRBV20-1	few	-	TRBJ1-2	TGCAGTGCTCCAGACACCGGATCTAACTATGGCTACACCTTC	CSAPDTGSNYGYTF
TRBV20-1	few	-	TRBJ2-3	TGCAGTGCTGAAGAGGTGAGGAGCGCTAGCACAGATACGCAGTATTTT	CSAEEVRSASTDTQYF
TRBV5-5	many	TRBD1	TRBJ1-1	TGTGCCAGCAGCTGGGGTATTGGACAGGGCACTGAAGCTTTCTTT	CASSWGIGQGTEAFF
TRBV5-5	few	-	TRBJ2-1	TGTGCCAGCAGCTTTTGGGGCAATGAGCAGTTCTTC	CASSFWGNEQFF
TRBV5-1	-	-	TRBJ1-2	TGCGCCAGCAGCCGCCGGGGGGGAGACTATGGCTACACCTTC	CASSRRGGDYGYTF
TRBV20-1	many	-	TRBJ2-5	TGCAGTGCTAGAGCGGGGGTGGCGCACGTGGAGACCCAGTACTTC	CSARAGVAHVETQYF
TRBV20-1	-	-	TRBJ2-1	TGCAGTGCTATAAGACTAGGAAATGAGCAGTTCTTC	CSAIRLGNEQFF
TRBV20-1	few	-	TRBJ1-5	TGCAGTGCTAGAGTGGGGCAAAATCAGCCCCAGCATTTT	CSARVGQNQPQHF
TRBV27	-	TRBD1	TRBJ1-2	TGTGCCAGCAGTCCCGCCGGGACAGGGTATGGCTACACCTTC	CASSPAGTGYGYTF
TRBV3-1	-	TRBD1	TRBJ1-6	TGTGCCAGCAGCCAGACAGGGTATGGGTATTCACCCCTCCACTTT	CASSQTGYGYSPLHF
TRBV7-9	-	-	TRBJ1-5	TGTGCCAGCAGCGTCGGGCCAAGCAATCAGCCCCAGCATTTT	CASSVGPSNQPQHF
TRBV12-3/TRBV12-4	few	TRBD1	TRBJ1-2	TGTGCCAGCAGTCCAGGGGGGTATTATGGCTACACCTTC	CASSPGGYYGYTF
TRBV12-3/TRBV12-4	many	-	TRBJ2-1	TGTGCCAGCAGTTTTTCTTGGCTAAACTCCTACAATGAGCAGTTCTTC	CASSFSWLNSYNEQFF
TRBV7-8	once	TRBD1	TRBJ1-5	TGTGCCAGCAGCTTGGCGGGGCAGGGGGAGTTTCAGCCCCAGCATTTT	CASSLAGQGEFQPQHF
TRBV5-1	few	-	TRBJ1-5	TGCGCCAGCAGCTTGGCAAAGGACCAGCCCCAGCATTTT	CASSLAKDQPQHF
TRBV9	many	-	TRBJ1-1	TGTGCCAGCAGCGTAGCACCCAGGGGGAACACTGAAGCTTTCTTT	CASSVAPRGNTEAFF
TRBV5-1	-	TRBD2	TRBJ2-1	TGCGCCAGTCACTTAGCGGGGGGACCGTACAATGAGCAGTTCTTC	CASHLAGGPYNEQFF
TRBV7-7	-	TRBD2	TRBJ2-7	TGTGCCAGCAGCCCGTCTAGCGGGGCCGGCGAGCAGTACTTC	CASSPSSGAGEQYF
TRBV5-1	many	-	TRBJ2-5	TGCGCCAGCAACTTGGGCCAAGAGACCCAGTACTTC	CASNLGQETQYF
TRBV12-3/TRBV12-4	-	-	TRBJ2-3	TGTGCCAGCACCCCAGACATCCCTAGCACAGATACGCAGTATTTT	CASTPDIPSTDTQYF
TRBV29-1	few	TRBD1	TRBJ2-1	TGCAGCGTTGAAAGGGGGACAGGGGGCGATTGGGATTCCAATGAGCAGTTCTTC	CSVERGTGGDWDSNEQFF
TRBV11-2	many	-	TRBJ2-3	TGTGCCAGCAGCTTAGCCGGACGGAGCACAGATACGCAGTATTTT	CASSLAGRSTDTQYF
TRBV12-3/TRBV12-4	many	-	TRBJ1-2	TGTGCCAGCAGGTCAGCCCTTGCTAACTATGGCTACACCTTC	CASRSALANYGYTF
TRBV4-3	many	-	TRBJ2-3	TGCGCCAGCAGCCGGGGGGACAGCGGCACAGATACGCAGTATTTT	CASSRGDSGTDTQYF
TRBV7-9	many	-	TRBJ1-4	TGTGCCAGCAGCTTAGGGACTACTGCAACTAATGAAAAACTGTTTTTT	CASSLGTTATNEKLFF
TRBV5-4	-	TRBD2	TRBJ2-3	TGTGCCAGCAGCTTGATTAAGGGAGGGGATACGCAGTATTTT	CASSLIKGGDTQYF
TRBV20-1	few	-	TRBJ1-2	TGCAGTGGCCCGCTCGGGGAGTTGGAGGGCTACACCTTC	CSGPLGELEGYTF
TRBV20-1	-	TRBD1	TRBJ1-2	TGCAGTGCTAGCCCTGGGACAGGCTATGGCTACACCTTC	CSASPGTGYGYTF
TRBV6-5	-	TRBD1	TRBJ2-5	TGTGCCAGCAGTTACGGCCTAGACCTCCAGGGGGACCAGTACTTC	CASSYGLDLQGDQYF
TRBV29-1	-	TRBD1	TRBJ2-6	TGCAGCGTCGCCGGGACAGTGTCCTCTGGGGCCAACGTCCTGACTTTC	CSVAGTVSSGANVLTF
TRBV6-5	few	-	TRBJ2-7	TGTGCCAGCAGTTACTACGGGTCCCTCGCCGGTGGTTCCGAGCAGTACTTC	CASSYYGSLAGGSEQYF
TRBV12-1	-	-	TRBJ2-3	TGTGCCAGCAGCTTTATGGGGGAGAGCACAGATACGCAGTATTTT	CASSFMGESTDTQYF
TRBV9	many	-	TRBJ2-2	TGTGCCAGCAGCGCGGTCAGTGGAGGGGCCGGGGAGCTGTTTTTT	CASSAVSGGAGELFF
TRBV2	few	TRBD1	TRBJ1-6	TGTGCCAGCAGCTTAGACAGGGAGATGTCCTATAATTCACCCCTCCACTTT	CASSLDREMSYNSPLHF
TRBV9	-	TRBD2	TRBJ2-1	TGTGCCAGCAGCCCTACTAGCGGGGGTCACAATGAGCAGTTCTTC	CASSPTSGGHNEQFF
TRBV6-6	many	-	TRBJ2-3	TGTGCCAGCAGTCAGGGGCGCACAGATACGCAGTATTTT	CASSQGRTDTQYF
TRBV20-1	-	TRBD2	TRBJ2-5	TGCAGTGCTAGTGTACCTAGCGGGGTGGTGACCCAGTACTTC	CSASVPSGVVTQYF
TRBV20-1	many	TRBD1	TRBJ2-7	TGCAGTGCTGCGTCCACAGGGGGCGGCTACGAGCAGTACTTC	CSAASTGGGYEQYF
TRBV6-5	few	-	TRBJ2-6	TGTGCCAGCAGTTACACAGGGCTGACAGACGGCTCTGGGGCCAACGTCCTGACTTTC	CASSYTGLTDGSGANVLTF
TRBV4-3	many	TRBD2	TRBJ2-3	TGCGCCAGCAGCCACCGGGAGGGGGGGCCAGAAGATACGCAGTATTTT	CASSHREGGPEDTQYF